The clone carrying this TCR beta chain was seen only a few times. Its specificity is not known. This sample was taken from a study of spatial heterogeneity in lung cancer. Points from the study as a whole: Blood carried ubiquitous expanded tumor TCRs more at resection than follow-up.

Stated time point: sample taken at primary tumor resection. The cohort: 70 to 85 early-stage, untreated non-small cell lung cancer patients. Sequencing was performed on whole RNA extracted from tumor and nontumor lung tissue, or from frozen PBMC, and the material was left unsorted. The V segment lost 3 bases and the J segment 3 bases; nucleotides outside the gene matches: 2. From germline, CDR1 is SGHTA and CDR2 FQGTGA. The CDR3 consists of 13 residues. TCRdb analysed the 5' RACE reads with MiXCR anew, one entry per CDR3 protein. This sample has tens of thousands of distinct CDR3 sequences, with about 12% found just once.

This sample comprised PBMCs, obtained at surgery. The source of this sequence is a male donor with early-stage non-small cell lung cancer. The chain recombines TRBV7-3 with TRBJ2-7; 7 bases are shared with TRBD1. The CDR3 sequence: CASSFAGGYEQYF. The CDR3 nucleotides are TGTGCCAGCAGCTTCGCAGGGGGCTACGAGCAGTACTTC.